This T cell receptor beta chain derives from a study of cytomegalovirus exposure and HLA in healthy donors. The primer mix had 60 Vbeta and 13 Jbeta primers. Assay used: immunoSEQ multiplex PCR; TCRdb lists only in-frame clones, some missing. The table has about 110,000 clones, 73% seen once. Study-wide results and caveats: Across donors, most TCRs were seen rarely, yet some public ones were widespread. Some V segments, TRBV6-2 and TRBV6-3 among them, were indistinguishable and were therefore excluded. Accurate HLA-A and HLA-B prediction from TCR beta sequences was reported for most subjects.

With 2 bases clipped from V and 11 bases from J, the junction kept 3 bases outside the gene matches. The germline V gene has CDR1 SGHVS and CDR2 FQNEAQ. This CDR3 spans 12 amino acids. Turning to this clone: The antigen is unknown.

The chain uses TRBV7-8 and TRBJ1-1, with TRBD1 matching 9 bases. The origin of this receptor is a man in his forties in good health and CMV-seronegative. The sequenced material came from PBMCs. The DNA of the CDR3 is TGTGCCAGCAGCTTAACAGGGGGCAAGGCTTTCTTT. This encodes CASSLTGGKAFF.